The T cell receptor (beta chain) described here comes from a study of cytomegalovirus exposure and HLA in healthy donors. Whole-study results and caveats: The study designated about 160 TCR beta chains cytomegalovirus-associated. For most subjects, TCR beta sequences were reported to predict HLA-A and HLA-B alleles with accuracy. The majority of TCR sequences were rare, yet some public TCRs appeared in many donors.

Primers included in the PCR were 60 Vbeta and 13 Jbeta primers. The protocol was immunoSEQ multiplex PCR, while the TCRdb copy is restricted to in-frame clones and leaves out a portion. Among about 160,000 clones, about four fifths were seen once, and the ten largest hold approximately 11%. About this clone itself: Its antigen is not known.

The CDR3 contains 11 residues. CDR1 is GTSNPN and CDR2 is SVGIG in the germline V gene (reference sequence). Trimming pared 4 bases from V and 5 bases from J, leaving 8 bases between. The TCR originated in a man in his fifties in good health and CMV-seropositive. V usage is TRBV30 and J usage is TRBJ1-1, with unresolved D. Sequenced material: PBMCs. The CDR3 here is CAWKQRTEAFF. In DNA, the CDR3 is TGTGCCTGGAAGCAACGAACTGAAGCTTTCTTT. Combining the CDR3 with reference TRBV30 and TRBJ1-1 gives the whole variable domain SQTIHQWPATLVQPVGSPLSLECTVEGTSNPNLYWYRQAAGRGLQLLFYSVGIGQISSEVPQNLSASRPQDRQFILSSKKLLLSDSGFYLCAWKQRTEAFFGQGTRLTVV.